Below, 26 T cell receptor beta chains from the same sample are listed, as sequenced in a study of blood T cell repertoires in COVID-19. Data came from immunoSEQ multiplex PCR; TCRdb stores just in-frame clones and leaves some out. In the table there are about 94,000 clones, around 80% of which are singletons. Sequencing used peripheral blood. These receptors originate from a human donor in a cohort sampled during active COVID-19.

The chain employs TRBV11-1 and TRBJ1-1, with D tentatively TRBD1 (5 bases). The CDR3 has 13 residues. Trimming cost V 3 bases and J 5 bases, with 10 bases left between them. Germline CDR1 is SGHAT and CDR2 is FQDESV (reference sequence). This CDR3 reads CASSFSDKTEAFF. The CDR3 nucleotides read TGTGCCAGCAGCTTTTCGGACAAAACTGAAGCTTTCTTT.

The J gene is TRBJ2-5, the V gene TRBV7-2; TRBD2 aligns across 14 bases. V lost 6 bases, J lost 5 bases, and 5 bases stayed unmatched. Germline V gene sequence: CDR1 SGHTA, CDR2 FQGNSA. The CDR3 spans 15 residues. CDR3 protein: CASRRRLAGGETQYF. In DNA form, the CDR3 reads TGTGCCAGCAGGAGAAGACTAGCGGGGGGGGAGACCCAGTACTTC.

This clone has just a few counts. The genes are TRBV27 and TRBJ2-7; 8 nucleotides agree with TRBD1. The CDR3 extends over 15 amino acids. The V gene end was trimmed by 4 bases and the J gene end by 2 bases; junction bases not matched to a gene: 7. Germline CDR1 reads MNHEY; CDR2 reads SMNVEV (reference sequence). DNA for the CDR3: TGTGCCAGCAGTTCTAGGGGGACAGGACCCTACGAGCAGTACTTC. It is translated as CASSSRGTGPYEQYF.

This rearrangement joins TRBV27 to TRBJ2-5, with a weak D call TRBD2 (6 bases). Looked up from germline, CDR1 is MNHEY and CDR2 is SMNVEV (reference sequence). The CDR3 is 14 residues long. V gave up 3 bases and J gave up 4 bases, with 12 bases separating them. The CDR3 loop reads CASSLLGSGETQYF. DNA of the CDR3: TGTGCCAGCAGTTTGCTCGGGAGTGGAGAGACCCAGTACTTC.

The chain carries TRBV7-3 and TRBJ2-1; the match to TRBD2 covers 10 bases. After removal of 5 bases from V and 8 bases from J, the junction contained 12 bases not matched to a gene. Germline CDR1 SGHTA, CDR2 FQGTGA. This CDR3 spans 16 amino acids. CDR3 bases: TGTGCCAGCAGCCAAGCCGGGACTAGCGCCCTGTATGAGCAGTTCTTC. Encoded protein: CASSQAGTSALYEQFF.

V gene TRBV9 combines with J gene TRBJ2-1; 8 bases align to TRBD1. J gave up 9 bases and V 1 base, and 9 bases lay outside the gene matches. The germline V gene has CDR1 SGDLS and CDR2 YYNGEE. This CDR3 is 15 amino acids long. CDR3: CASSVYPGQALEQFF. The DNA for the CDR3 is TGTGCCAGCAGCGTATATCCGGGACAGGCACTTGAGCAGTTCTTC.

About this clone itself: The junction departs from germline at one end; a sequencing error may be responsible. The J gene is TRBJ1-1, the V gene TRBV5-6; unclear D gene. The CDR3 runs 14 residues. Germline V CDR1 and CDR2: SGHDT, YYEEEE. CDR3 bases: TGTGCCAGCAACTTGCGGTGGAGGAACACTGAAGCTTTCTTT. Translation gives CASNLRWRNTEAFF.

A few counts support this clone. The rearrangement links TRBV5-4 to TRBJ1-2, with 10 bases aligning to TRBD1. Germline loops: CDR1 SGHNT, CDR2 YYREEE (reference sequence). J was trimmed by 8 bases and V by 3 bases; bases with no gene match: 4. The CDR3 is made up of 13 amino acids. The CDR3 DNA is TGTGCCAGCAGCTCGGGACAGGGGTACGGCTACACCTTC. It is translated as CASSSGQGYGYTF.

Here the CDR3 reads CASSPGGVGYGYTF. CDR3 coding DNA: TGTGCCAGCTCCCCCGGGGGGGTAGGCTATGGCTACACCTTC. V gene TRBV6-5 combines with J gene TRBJ1-2; TRBD1 might be the D (5 bases). This CDR3 has 14 residues. V was clipped by 8 bases and J by 4 bases, with 17 bases between them. Looked up from germline, CDR1 is MNHEY and CDR2 is SVGAGI.

J is TRBJ2-7 and V is TRBV30; D is possibly TRBD1 (5 bases). CDR3 size: 12 residues. Looked up from germline, CDR1 is GTSNPN and CDR2 is SVGIG (reference sequence). Trimming stripped 2 bases from V and 5 bases from J, with 10 bases between. CDR3 protein: CAWSTTTDEQYF. CDR3 in DNA: TGTGCCTGGAGTACGACGACAGACGAGCAGTACTTC.

V usage is TRBV5-1 and J usage is TRBJ2-2; D is possibly TRBD1 (5 bases). The CDR3 totals 14 residues. Germline V gene sequence: CDR1 SGHRS, CDR2 YFSETQ. The ends were cut back, 7 bases at V and 0 bases at J, with 10 bases in the middle. The CDR3 coding sequence is TGCGCCAGCTTAAGGACACCGAACACCGGGGAGCTGTTTTTT. Amino acid sequence: CASLRTPNTGELFF.

V gene TRBV7-8 combines with J gene TRBJ2-1; 12 nucleotides line up with TRBD2. After removal of 3 bases from V and 2 bases from J, the junction contained 20 bases not matched to a gene. This CDR3 comprises 22 residues. The germline V gene encodes CDR1 SGHVS and CDR2 FQNEAQ. The CDR3 nucleotides read TGTGCCAGCAGCTTGGGTTCCCCTCTCAGGCTAGCGGGAGGGAGGACCTACAATGAGCAGTTCTTC. This translates into CASSLGSPLRLAGGRTYNEQFF.

The chain carries TRBV28 and TRBJ1-5; D gene uncertain. The CDR3 runs to 18 residues. Per the germline V gene, CDR1 is MDHEN and CDR2 is SYDVKM. Between the trimmed V and J ends, which lost 2 bases and 1 base, there was a span of 18 bases. In DNA, the CDR3 is TGTGCCAGCAGTTTAAGTGGTTTGGCGGCAGCAAGCAATCAGCCCCAGCATTTT. Its translation: CASSLSGLAAASNQPQHF.

This clone occurred a few times. V gene TRBV15 combines with J gene TRBJ2-2, with a possible D match to TRBD2 (6 bases). With 0 bases removed from V and 6 bases from J, the gap between germline ends came to 8 bases. The CDR3 has 14 amino acids. The germline gives CDR1 LNHNV, CDR2 YYDKDF (reference sequence). The CDR3 sequence: CATSRDRRAGELFF. The CDR3 DNA sequence: TGTGCCACCAGCAGAGATCGGAGGGCCGGGGAGCTGTTTTTT.

In DNA form, the CDR3 reads TGTGCCAGCAGTCGTCCCGCAGGGGATACGCAGTATTTT. The encoded protein is CASSRPAGDTQYF. V usage is TRBV27 and J usage is TRBJ2-3; D might be TRBD1 (5 bases). This CDR3 has 13 residues. Germline V lookup: CDR1 MNHEY, CDR2 SMNVEV (reference sequence). Trimming removed 5 bases at V and 6 bases at J, with 12 bases between.

V is TRBV28 and J is TRBJ1-1, with TRBD1 matching 8 bases. Germline CDR1 reads MDHEN; CDR2 reads SYDVKM. The ends lost 3 bases at V and 1 base at J; junction bases unmatched: 4. This CDR3 contains 15 residues. CDR3 bases: TGTGCCAGCAGTTTGGCAGGGGGCAGGAACACTGAAGCTTTCTTT. This codes for CASSLAGGRNTEAFF. Looking up the rest from reference TRBV28 and TRBJ1-1 gives the full variable domain: DVKVTQSSRYLVKRTGEKVFLECVQDMDHENMFWYRQDPGLGLRLIYFSYDVKMKEKGDIPEGYSVSREKKERFSLILESASTNQTSMYLCASSLAGGRNTEAFFGQGTRLTVV.

J is TRBJ2-7 and V is TRBV6-6; D gene unclear. V lost 7 bases, J lost 7 bases, and 17 bases lay in between. Germline V CDR1 and CDR2: MNHNY, SVGAGI (reference sequence). The CDR3 has 13 residues. The CDR3 is CASTAAHIGEQYF. DNA for the CDR3: TGTGCCAGCACGGCGGCGCACATTGGGGAGCAGTACTTC.

This clone was observed a few times. The rearrangement joins TRBV6-5 to TRBJ2-1, with D possibly TRBD2 on 6 matching bases. V lost 2 bases to trimming and J lost 3 bases, with 8 bases between them. Germline V CDR1 and CDR2: MNHEY, SVGAGI. CDR3 size: 14 residues. The CDR3 bases are TGTGCCAGCAGTTACGAGGGAGGCTACAATGAGCAGTTCTTC. As protein: CASSYEGGYNEQFF.

The chain couples TRBV7-2 to TRBJ1-5, with D possibly TRBD1 on 5 matching bases. The ends were cut back, 2 bases at V and 7 bases at J, with 18 bases in the middle. The CDR3 has 16 amino acids. Germline CDR1 is SGHTA and CDR2 is FQGNSA. The CDR3 DNA is TGTGCCAGCAGCTTATTTGGTCTTTCAGGGATGCAGCCCCAGCATTTT. As protein: CASSLFGLSGMQPQHF.

The chain has TRBV24-1 and TRBJ2-5; D unclear. V was pared by 4 bases and J by 5 bases, with 7 bases between. Germline V gene lookup returns CDR1 KGHDR and CDR2 SFDVKD. This CDR3 contains 12 residues. This CDR3 is CATSDPGETQYF. The CDR3 region has the DNA TGTGCCACCAGTGACCCCGGGGAGACCCAGTACTTC.

V usage is TRBV3-1 (or the pseudogene TRBV3-2) and J usage is TRBJ2-2; 7 positions match TRBD2. The CDR3 spans 16 residues. J gave up 6 bases and V 1 base, and 8 bases lay outside the gene matches. CDR1 is LGHDT and CDR2 is YNNKEL in the germline V gene (reference sequence). The DNA for the CDR3 is TGTGCCAGCAGCCAAGGTCCGGGAGGCGCTGCCGGGGAGCTGTTTTTT. It translates to CASSQGPGGAAGELFF.

This rearrangement joins TRBV7-8 to TRBJ2-4; D possibly corresponds to TRBD2 (7 bases). Germline V gene data show CDR1 as SGHVS and CDR2 as FQNEAQ. The CDR3 has 16 amino acids. The ends were cut back, 5 bases at V and 4 bases at J, with 18 bases in the middle. The CDR3 here is CASSPNVGGRKNIQYF. CDR3 DNA: TGTGCCAGCAGCCCCAACGTGGGGGGGCGTAAAAACATTCAGTACTTC.

The sample holds a few counts of this clone. The chain couples TRBV4-2 to TRBJ1-6; D is perhaps TRBD1 (5 bases). Germline V gives CDR1 LGHNA, CDR2 YNFKEQ. The CDR3 length is 14 residues. Between the trimmed V and J ends, which lost 4 bases and 10 bases, there was a span of 14 bases. CDR3 in amino acids: CASSREAGLSPLHF. The CDR3 bases are TGTGCCAGCAGCCGGGAGGCAGGGCTCTCACCCCTCCACTTT.

The rearrangement uses TRBV11-2 and TRBJ2-7; tentatively, D is TRBD1 (5 bases). The V and J ends lost 1 base and 0 bases respectively, with 10 bases between them. This CDR3 has 15 residues. Germline V gene lookup returns CDR1 SGHAT and CDR2 FQNNGV. CDR3 nucleotide sequence: TGTGCCAGCAGCTTAGTAGCAGGGTTCTCCTACGAGCAGTACTTC. Translated, it gives CASSLVAGFSYEQYF.

There are a few counts of this clone. This chain uses TRBV28 with TRBJ1-4, with D tentatively TRBD1 (5 bases). Germline-derived CDR1 and CDR2 are MDHEN and SYDVKM. This CDR3 spans 15 amino acids. V was pared by 5 bases and J by 8 bases, with 18 bases between. This chain's CDR3 is CASSQNLRAWEKLFF. CDR3 in DNA: TGTGCCAGCAGTCAAAATCTCAGGGCTTGGGAAAAACTGTTTTTT.

The chain has TRBV10-2 and TRBJ1-1; D is unresolved. The CDR3 runs 12 residues. V was trimmed by 6 bases and J by 2 bases, leaving 7 bases between them. Germline CDR1 WSHSY, CDR2 SAAADI. CDR3 sequence: CASSLSNTEAFF. CDR3 in DNA: TGCGCCAGCAGCCTCAGTAACACTGAAGCTTTCTTT.